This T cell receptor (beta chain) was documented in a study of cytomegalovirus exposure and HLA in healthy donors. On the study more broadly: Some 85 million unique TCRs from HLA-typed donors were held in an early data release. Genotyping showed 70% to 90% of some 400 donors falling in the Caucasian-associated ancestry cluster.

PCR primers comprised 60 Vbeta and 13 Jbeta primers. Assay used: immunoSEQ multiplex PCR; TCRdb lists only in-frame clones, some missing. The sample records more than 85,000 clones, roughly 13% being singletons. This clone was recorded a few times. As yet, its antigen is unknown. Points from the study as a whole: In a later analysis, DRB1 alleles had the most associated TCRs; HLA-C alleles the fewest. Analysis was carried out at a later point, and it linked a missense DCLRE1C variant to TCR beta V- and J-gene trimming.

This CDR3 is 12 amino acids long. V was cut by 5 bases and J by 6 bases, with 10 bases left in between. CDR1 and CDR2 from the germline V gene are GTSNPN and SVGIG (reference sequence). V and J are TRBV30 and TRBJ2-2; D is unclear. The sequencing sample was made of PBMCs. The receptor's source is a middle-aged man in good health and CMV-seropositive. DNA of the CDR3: TGTGCCTGGTCTATAACGGCCGGGGAGCTGTTTTTT. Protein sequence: CAWSITAGELFF. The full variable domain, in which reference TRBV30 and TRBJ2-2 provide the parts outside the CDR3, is SQTIHQWPATLVQPVGSPLSLECTVEGTSNPNLYWYRQAAGRGLQLLFYSVGIGQISSEVPQNLSASRPQDRQFILSSKKLLLSDSGFYLCAWSITAGELFFGEGSRLTVL.